This T cell receptor (beta chain) was recorded in a study of identifying expanded T cells in peripheral blood (dated by TCRdb to about 2019). Turning to the overall study: Separate aliquots of the same genomic DNA pool were sequenced to produce technical replicates, and four replicates were compared in pairs. The full study reports these points: Between technical replicates the binomial model flagged approximately 1.2 differentially abundant clones, whereas over about two weeks the binomial model flagged about 16.4 and over approximately 4 weeks 19 to 20. The authors expected biological variance in healthy repertoires might increase further over much longer intervals such as months to years. The beta-binomial model significantly reduced the number of clones called differentially abundant and the false-positive rate across all healthy-donor time intervals. Across all healthy donors, variance in clone template counts between approximately 2-week samples was found to increase significantly with total template count.

The germline V gene encodes CDR1 PRHDT and CDR2 FYEKMQ (reference sequence). Spanning cysteine to phenylalanine, the CDR3 consists of 13 amino acids. Kept here is only the CDR3 DNA, which spans 39 bases and is read in frame from base 1. Deletion took 4 bases off V and 0 bases off J, with a span of 7 bases between the germline ends. Comment on this clone: This receptor's antigen is unknown. Base qualities are missing; no much larger clone stands one base away.

TCRbeta CDR3 regions were profiled with the immunoSEQ Assay using bias-controlled multiplex PCR amplification of genomic DNA. The paper's processing steps were these. The absolute abundance of each unique TCRbeta CDR3 region was quantified after sequences were collapsed and filtered. Two models were used to test differential abundance: a binomial model (Fisher-equivalent) and a beta-binomial model that adds time-dependent variance fitted from healthy donors. Clones with fewer than 5 combined templates were removed, and differential abundance was called for clones with a Benjamini-Hochberg FDR below 0.01. Beta-binomial variance was modeled as a function of total template count across the two samples using the form v = (b*log(k)+a)^2. The table comes from immuneACCESS by way of TCRdb, which keeps in-frame sequences with V and J called. Part of the clones is missing from these tables; in studies checked, under half for an unresolved V gene and the rest for unknown reasons. The DNA gave D and trimming, while V, J and clone size come from that table. The sample table records about 94,000 clones; around 90% of these occur just once. The top ten clonotypes cover around 6% of the sample.

During the collection period, no immune events, such as infections, were documented for the healthy donors. To calibrate time-dependent variance in a beta-binomial model of T-cell clone differential abundance, blood repertoires from healthy donors were used as a training cohort. The training cohort was composed of around ten healthy donors, 3 female and 7 male. The donors were between roughly 29 and 65 years old, with an average age of about 47 years. Whole blood, obtained from a commercial supplier, was collected from each healthy donor at three time points spaced approximately two weeks apart. For immunosequencing, genomic DNA was extracted from whole blood that had not been sorted.

This receptor chain uses TRBV13 and TRBJ2-7, with no reliable assignment of the D segment. The source is a person between 18 and 70 years old in good health. Sequencing was carried out using blood. The CDR3: CASSSDDSYEQYF. In nucleotides, the sequence is TGTGCCAGCAGCTCGGACGACTCCTACGAGCAGTACTTC. Here the CDR3 is joined to the reference TRBV13 and TRBJ2-7 genes, and the full variable domain is: AAGVIQSPRHLIKEKRETATLKCYPIPRHDTVYWYQQGPGQDPQFLISFYEKMQSDKGSIPDRFSAQQFSDYHSELNMSSLELGDSALYFCASSSDDSYEQYFGPGTRLTVT.